The next 20 T cell receptor beta chains were all read from a single sample in a study of CD8 T cells in Susac syndrome. With random hexamers, roughly 0.5 to 1 ug RNA was reverse transcribed. TCRdb recomputed calls from the immunoSEQ multiplex PCR reads with MiXCR, one row per CDR3 protein. The sample lists around 200,000 distinct CDR3 sequences; 95% were seen once. The source material was CD4+ T cells from PBMCs. The receptors derive from a human donor with multiple sclerosis.

The rearrangement links TRBV30 to TRBJ2-3; 7 positions match TRBD2. The junction had 5 bases not matched to a gene; V was cut back by 5 bases and J by 6 bases. The CDR3 spans 12 residues. Germline CDR1 GTSNPN, CDR2 SVGIG (reference sequence). DNA of the CDR3: TGTGCCTGGGGGAGCGGGGCGGATACGCAGTATTTT. Protein sequence: CAWGSGADTQYF.

The rearrangement uses TRBV6-2 or TRBV6-3 and TRBJ1-1; D ambiguous. Germline values: CDR1 MNHEY, CDR2 SVGEGT. The CDR3 loop spans 17 amino acids. The V and J ends lost 6 bases and 2 bases respectively, with 22 bases between them. For the CDR3, the DNA is TGTGCCAGCAGCGCGGAACCCCCTCTTCGGGTAAACACTGAAGCTTTCTTT. It specifies CASSAEPPLRVNTEAFF.

V and J are TRBV19 and TRBJ2-7; 7 bases agree with TRBD1. J was trimmed by 5 bases and V by 5 bases; bases with no gene match: 6. This CDR3 comprises 13 residues. In germline, CDR1 is LNHDA, CDR2 SQIVND (reference sequence). The CDR3 loop is CASSAKTGNEQYV. CDR3 coding DNA: TGTGCCAGTAGTGCAAAGACAGGGAACGAGCAGTACGTC.

The J gene is TRBJ1-5, the V gene TRBV5-1; D gene unclear. Per the germline V gene, CDR1 is SGHRS and CDR2 is YFSETQ. The V end lost 7 bases, the J end lost 4 bases, and 12 bases lay between the germline ends. The CDR3 runs 13 residues. This chain's CDR3 is CASARGSNQPQHF. As DNA, the CDR3 is TGCGCCAGCGCTCGCGGTTCTAATCAGCCCCAGCATTTT.

The chain's CDR3 is CSVSRGRLNTEAFF. For the CDR3, the DNA is TGCAGCGTTTCTCGGGGACGGTTGAACACTGAAGCTTTCTTT. The chain is built from TRBV29-1 and TRBJ1-1; weak D call: TRBD1 (5 bases). V was pared by 5 bases and J by 0 bases, with 13 bases between. This CDR3 region has 14 residues. Germline loops: CDR1 SQVTM, CDR2 ANQGSEA.

The CDR3 region is CATSDPKAVTGELFF. DNA of the CDR3: TGTGCCACCAGTGATCCAAAGGCGGTAACCGGGGAGCTGTTTTTT. The chain has TRBV24-1 and TRBJ2-2; D not certain. The germline V gene encodes CDR1 KGHDR and CDR2 SFDVKD. CDR3 length: 15 amino acids. V lost 3 bases, J lost 5 bases, and 12 bases lay in between.

The rearrangement links TRBV29-1 to TRBJ2-1; 9 positions agree with TRBD2. Unmatched junction bases numbered 8, after V lost 5 bases and J lost 0 bases. The CDR3 has 16 amino acids. The V gene's germline CDR1 is SQVTM and CDR2 ANQGSEA. In DNA, the CDR3 is TGCAGCGTTAACCCGACTAGCGGCCGCTCCTACAATGAGCAGTTCTTC. Residues: CSVNPTSGRSYNEQFF.

The chain uses TRBV30 and TRBJ2-6, with 7 bases identical to TRBD1. Looked up from germline, CDR1 is GTSNPN and CDR2 is SVGIG (reference sequence). V lost 3 bases, J lost 0 bases, and 8 bases stayed unmatched. The CDR3 is 17 amino acids. The CDR3, as DNA: TGTGCCTGGAGCGCCTCCGGGACAGTCTCTGGGGCCAACGTCCTGACTTTC. Translation gives CAWSASGTVSGANVLTF. Full variable domain (outside the CDR3, taken from reference TRBV30 and TRBJ2-6): SQTIHQWPATLVQPVGSPLSLECTVEGTSNPNLYWYRQAAGRGLQLLFYSVGIGQISSEVPQNLSASRPQDRQFILSSKKLLLSDSGFYLCAWSASGTVSGANVLTFGAGSRLTVL.

This clonotype has just one count. This chain connects TRBV29-1 to TRBJ2-3; D possibly matches TRBD1 or TRBD2 (6 bases each). Germline V gene lookup returns CDR1 SQVTM and CDR2 ANQGSEA. This CDR3 comprises 14 residues. The V end was cut by 8 bases, the J end by 0 bases, with 15 bases between. The CDR3, as DNA: TGCAGCCTTTGGGGGGCCTTTAGCACAGATACGCAGTATTTT. Its protein is CSLWGAFSTDTQYF.

The rearrangement joins TRBV20-1 to TRBJ2-1; tentative D call: TRBD1 (6 bases). This CDR3 is 16 amino acids long. The V gene's germline CDR1 is DFQATT and CDR2 SNEGSKA (reference sequence). The V gene lost 0 bases and the J gene lost 3 bases, with 15 bases spanning the gap. CDR3 residues: CSARDRPRGNYNEQFF. CDR3 DNA sequence: TGCAGTGCTAGAGATCGACCCAGGGGTAACTACAATGAGCAGTTCTTC.

The chain links TRBV9 to TRBJ2-1, with 10 bases matching TRBD2. Germline CDR1 is SGDLS and CDR2 is YYNGEE. The CDR3 totals 15 residues. The V segment lost 0 bases and the J segment 8 bases; nucleotides outside the gene matches: 5. This chain's CDR3 is CASSVGERGGYEQFF. The CDR3 DNA sequence: TGTGCCAGCAGCGTAGGGGAGCGGGGGGGCTATGAGCAGTTCTTC.

The V gene is TRBV20-1, the J gene TRBJ1-5; D is perhaps TRBD1 (5 bases). Germline V CDR1 and CDR2: DFQATT, SNEGSKA (reference sequence). This CDR3 comprises 15 residues. The CDR3 sequence is CSTRWTRNSNQPQHF. CDR3 nucleotide sequence: TGCAGCACACGTTGGACACGCAATAGCAATCAGCCCCAGCATTTT.

The count of this clonotype is one. The chain recombines TRBV20-1 with TRBJ1-2; TRBD1 might be the D (6 bases). This CDR3 has 14 amino acids. In germline, CDR1 is DFQATT, CDR2 SNEGSKA (reference sequence). V shed 6 bases and J shed 4 bases, with 18 bases lying between them. The CDR3 reads CSARLGAPPYGYTF. CDR3 nucleotides: TGCAGTGCCAGATTGGGGGCACCCCCCTATGGCTACACCTTC.

The gene calls are TRBV30 and TRBJ2-7, with 8 bases that match TRBD2. Germline CDR1 and CDR2: GTSNPN and SVGIG (reference sequence). The ends lost 3 bases at V and 3 bases at J; junction bases unmatched: 4. There are 13 residues in the CDR3. The CDR3 DNA is TGTGCCTGGAGCTTAGCGGGGCGCTACGAGCAGTACGTC. Its translation is CAWSLAGRYEQYV.

The chain uses TRBV30 and TRBJ1-2; D possibly corresponds to TRBD1 (6 bases). Trimming removed 3 bases from V and 4 bases from J, with 12 bases in between. The CDR3 contains 13 residues. The V gene's germline CDR1 is GTSNPN and CDR2 SVGIG (reference sequence). The CDR3 loop reads CAWSVGQTYGYTF. The CDR3 DNA follows: TGTGCCTGGAGCGTCGGACAGACCTATGGCTACACCTTC.

This sequence joins TRBV3-1 and TRBJ1-4, with TRBD1 matching 9 bases. Germline V gene lookup returns CDR1 LGHDT and CDR2 YNNKEL (reference sequence). The CDR3 spans 16 residues. With 1 base clipped from V and 8 bases from J, the junction kept 8 bases outside the gene matches. CDR3 DNA: TGTGCCAGCAGCCAAGTTTGGGGGACAGGGCGGGAAAAACTGTTTTTT. Translation gives CASSQVWGTGREKLFF.

The rearrangement joins TRBV12-3 or TRBV12-4 to TRBJ1-1, with D possibly being TRBD1 (6 bases). The CDR3 runs 16 residues. Trimming pared 4 bases from V and 5 bases from J, leaving 20 bases between. CDR3 protein: CASSSNPGGGQTEAFF. As DNA, the CDR3 is TGTGCCAGCAGTTCTAACCCCGGGGGGGGGCAAACTGAAGCTTTCTTT.

This rearrangement joins TRBV5-1 to TRBJ2-7, with 7 bases fitting TRBD1. Germline values: CDR1 SGHRS, CDR2 YFSETQ. CDR3 length: 13 amino acids. Trimming took 3 bases from V and 7 from J; bases not matched to a gene: 7. The CDR3 region is CASSYQQGDEQYF. The CDR3 nucleotides read TGCGCCAGCAGCTATCAGCAGGGGGATGAGCAGTACTTC.

The V and J genes are TRBV2 and TRBJ1-5; TRBD1 agrees at 10 bases. CDR3 size: 14 residues. The V gene's germline CDR1 is SNHLY and CDR2 FYNNEI. V lost 1 base and J lost 9; bases outside the gene matches: 3. As DNA, the CDR3 is TGTGCCAGCAGTGAAGGGACAGGGGGGCTGCCCCAGCATTTT. This sequence encodes CASSEGTGGLPQHF.

The chain recombines TRBV30 with TRBJ1-6; D is uncertain. V was pared by 0 bases and J by 15 bases, with 12 bases between. The CDR3 sequence is 12 residues long. Germline CDR1 reads GTSNPN; CDR2 reads SVGIG (reference sequence). CDR3 nucleotides: TGTGCCTGGAGTGTATCGGCTCACAGCCTCCACTTT. Translation: CAWSVSAHSLHF.